The clone carrying this T cell receptor (beta chain) was seen a handful of times. The target antigen is unknown. Under the authors' procedure: A classifier for distant metastasis in papillary thyroid cancer was constructed using CDR3 differences observed across clinicopathological groups. With MiXCR, TCRdb called clones anew from the PCR reads. TCRdb, rather than the study authors, made the V and J calls. The table includes over 15,000 clones, roughly a third detected once. This sample is drawn from a study of metastatic and nonmetastatic thyroid tumors. Turning to the study itself: Comparative analysis of repertoires was undertaken across blood and tumor or nodule tissue obtained from malignant and benign thyroid patients. Notes on the study in general: Benign nodules were reported to have significantly lower TCR beta diversity than malignant thyroid tumors, in blood and tumor.

V gave up 6 bases and J gave up 8 bases; unmatched junction bases: 5. This CDR3 comprises 12 residues. CDR1 is MNHNS and CDR2 is SASEGT in the germline V gene. Each patient went into thyroid surgery without having received any treatment. This TCR derives from a female donor with papillary thyroid cancer or a benign thyroid nodule (not recorded which). Some clones in this sample may be carry-over from other donors' samples. The specimen was tumor tissue. V gene TRBV6-1 combines with J gene TRBJ1-2; 8 nucleotides match TRBD1. This chain's CDR3 is CASRDRVQGYTF. The CDR3 nucleotides read TGTGCCAGCAGGGACAGGGTGCAGGGCTACACCTTC.